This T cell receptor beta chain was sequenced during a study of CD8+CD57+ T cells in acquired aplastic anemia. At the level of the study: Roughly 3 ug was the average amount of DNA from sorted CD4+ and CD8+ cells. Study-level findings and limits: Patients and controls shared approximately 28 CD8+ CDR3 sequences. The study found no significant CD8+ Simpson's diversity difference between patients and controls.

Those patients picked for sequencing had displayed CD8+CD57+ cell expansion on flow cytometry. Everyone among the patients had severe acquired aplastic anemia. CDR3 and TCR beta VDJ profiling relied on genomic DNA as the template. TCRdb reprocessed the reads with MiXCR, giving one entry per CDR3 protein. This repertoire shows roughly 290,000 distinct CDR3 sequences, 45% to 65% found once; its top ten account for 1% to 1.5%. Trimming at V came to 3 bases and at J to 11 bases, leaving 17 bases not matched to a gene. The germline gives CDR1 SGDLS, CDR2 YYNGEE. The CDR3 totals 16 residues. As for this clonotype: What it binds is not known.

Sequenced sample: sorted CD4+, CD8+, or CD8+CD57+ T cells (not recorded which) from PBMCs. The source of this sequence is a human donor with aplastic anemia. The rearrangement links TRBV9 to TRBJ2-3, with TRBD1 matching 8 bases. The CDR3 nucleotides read TGTGCCAGCAGCGCCAGACAGGGGCCGACCCCGGGGGAGCAGTATTTT. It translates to CASSARQGPTPGEQYF.